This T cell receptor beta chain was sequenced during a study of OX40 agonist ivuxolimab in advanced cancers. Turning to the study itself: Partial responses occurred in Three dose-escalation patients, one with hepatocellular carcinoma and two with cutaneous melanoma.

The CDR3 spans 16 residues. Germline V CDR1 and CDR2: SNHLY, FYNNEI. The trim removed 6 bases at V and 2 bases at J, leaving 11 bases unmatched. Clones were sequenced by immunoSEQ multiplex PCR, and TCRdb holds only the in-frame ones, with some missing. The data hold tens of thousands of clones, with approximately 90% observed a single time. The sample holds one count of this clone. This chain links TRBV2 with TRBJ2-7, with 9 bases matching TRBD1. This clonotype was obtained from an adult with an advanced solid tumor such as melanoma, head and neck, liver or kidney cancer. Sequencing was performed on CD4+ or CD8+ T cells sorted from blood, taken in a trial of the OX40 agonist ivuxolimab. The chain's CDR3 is CASRDYRGHGAYEQYF. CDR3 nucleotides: TGTGCCAGCAGAGATTACAGGGGGCACGGGGCCTACGAGCAGTACTTC.